Listed here is a single T cell receptor beta chain. What it recognizes is unknown. These data originate in a study of cytomegalovirus exposure and HLA in healthy donors. Findings and caveats of the study: Researchers reported in a later analysis that a missense DCLRE1C variant was tied to TCR beta V- and J-gene trimming.

The V segment lost 3 bases and the J segment 4 bases; nucleotides outside the gene matches: 6. CDR3 length: 15 amino acids. Germline loops: CDR1 SGHRS, CDR2 YFSETQ. It was with 60 Vbeta and 13 Jbeta primers that the PCR ran. Clones were read by immunoSEQ multiplex PCR, and TCRdb kept only the in-frame ones, dropping some. This repertoire shows 95,000 to 100,000 clones, 65% to 80% found once; its top ten account for approximately 9.2%. The source material was PBMCs. The sequence derives from a human donor in good health. The rearrangement links TRBV5-1 to TRBJ1-2, with 10 bases lining up with TRBD1. The CDR3 loop reads CASSSSGQGPYGYTF. The CDR3 nucleotides read TGCGCCAGCAGCTCCTCGGGACAGGGGCCCTATGGCTACACCTTC.